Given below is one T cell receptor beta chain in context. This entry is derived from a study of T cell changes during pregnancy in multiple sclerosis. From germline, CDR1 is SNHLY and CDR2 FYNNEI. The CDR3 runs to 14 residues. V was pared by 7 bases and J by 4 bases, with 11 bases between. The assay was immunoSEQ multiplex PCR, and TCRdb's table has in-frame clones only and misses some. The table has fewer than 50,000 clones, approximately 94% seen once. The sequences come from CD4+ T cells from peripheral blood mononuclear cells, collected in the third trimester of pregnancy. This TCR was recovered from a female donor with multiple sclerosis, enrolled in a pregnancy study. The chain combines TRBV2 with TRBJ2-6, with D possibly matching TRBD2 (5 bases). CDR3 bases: TGTGCCAGCATCGGGATAATCGGGGCCAACGTCCTGACTTTC. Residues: CASIGIIGANVLTF.